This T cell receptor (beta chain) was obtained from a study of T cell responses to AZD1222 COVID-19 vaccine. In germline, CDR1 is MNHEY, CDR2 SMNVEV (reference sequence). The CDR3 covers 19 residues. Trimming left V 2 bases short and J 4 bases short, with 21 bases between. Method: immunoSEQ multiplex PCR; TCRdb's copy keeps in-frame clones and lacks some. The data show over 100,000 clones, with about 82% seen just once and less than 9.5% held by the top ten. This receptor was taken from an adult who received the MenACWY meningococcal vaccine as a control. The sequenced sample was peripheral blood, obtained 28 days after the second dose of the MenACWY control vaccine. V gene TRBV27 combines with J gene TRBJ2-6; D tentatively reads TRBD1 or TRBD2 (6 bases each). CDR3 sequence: CASSLPRGGPGGGANVLTF. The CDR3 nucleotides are TGTGCCAGCAGTTTACCCCGAGGGGGGCCCGGTGGAGGGGCCAACGTCCTGACTTTC.